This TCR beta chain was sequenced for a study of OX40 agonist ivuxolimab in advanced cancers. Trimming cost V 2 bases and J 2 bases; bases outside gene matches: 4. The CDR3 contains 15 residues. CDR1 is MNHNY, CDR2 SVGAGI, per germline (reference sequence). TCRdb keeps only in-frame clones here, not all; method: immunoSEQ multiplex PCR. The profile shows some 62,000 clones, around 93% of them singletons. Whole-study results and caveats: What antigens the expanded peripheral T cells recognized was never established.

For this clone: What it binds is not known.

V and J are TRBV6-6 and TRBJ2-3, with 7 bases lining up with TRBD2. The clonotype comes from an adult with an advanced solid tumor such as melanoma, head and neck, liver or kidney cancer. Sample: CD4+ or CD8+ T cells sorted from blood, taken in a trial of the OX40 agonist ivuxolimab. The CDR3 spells CASSYVGGPTDTQYF. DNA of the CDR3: TGTGCCAGCAGTTACGTGGGAGGGCCCACAGATACGCAGTATTTT.